A single sample is the source of the 13 T cell receptor beta chains below, sequenced in a study of T cells in Graves' hyperthyroidism and ophthalmopathy. What was amplified from RNA transcripts were TCR beta CDR3 regions. HTBI primers were the set used in a first-round RT-PCR of the TCR CDR3. TCRdb analysed the multiplex PCR reads with MiXCR anew, one entry per CDR3 protein. This repertoire shows a few hundred thousand distinct CDR3 sequences, 15% to 20% found once; its top ten account for around 3.3%. Sequenced sample: blood. Source of these receptors: a woman aged 35 to 49 with Graves' ophthalmopathy.

The rearrangement joins TRBV9 to TRBJ1-1, with 7 bases that match TRBD1. The CDR3 sequence is 13 residues long. Germline V gene sequence: CDR1 SGDLS, CDR2 YYNGEE. V lost 7 bases to trimming and J lost 3 bases; unmatched junction nucleotides: 6. CDR3 amino acids: CASARQGDTEAFF. CDR3 sequence (DNA): TGTGCCAGCGCCCGACAGGGAGACACTGAAGCTTTCTTT.

This clonotype came up many times. CDR3 protein: CASSRGGGNYGYTF. CDR3 coding DNA: TGTGCCAGCAGCCGAGGGGGCGGAAACTATGGCTACACCTTC. J is TRBJ1-2 and V is TRBV2, with 7 bases lining up with TRBD1. The germline V gene has CDR1 SNHLY and CDR2 FYNNEI. The CDR3 extends over 14 amino acids. J lost 2 bases, V lost 6 bases, and 6 bases had no gene match.

This clonotype showed up many times. This sequence joins TRBV15 and TRBJ1-1; D is unclear. This CDR3 has 14 residues. CDR1 is LNHNV, CDR2 YYDKDF, per germline (reference sequence). V lost 0 bases and J lost 4, with 9 bases in between. CDR3 protein: CATSRDKGSTEAFF. The CDR3 bases are TGTGCCACCAGCAGAGACAAGGGTTCCACTGAAGCTTTCTTT. The variable domain in full, completed from reference TRBV15 and TRBJ1-1, reads DAMVIQNPRYQVTQFGKPVTLSCSQTLNHNVMYWYQQKSSQAPKLLFHYYDKDFNNEADTPDNFQSRRPNTSFCFLDIRSPGLGDTAMYLCATSRDKGSTEAFFGQGTRLTVV.

The chain links TRBV6-1 to TRBJ1-6, with a possible D match to TRBD1 (5 bases). Germline loops: CDR1 MNHNS, CDR2 SASEGT. Trimming took off 2 bases at V and 8 bases at J, with 7 bases between the two ends. The CDR3 consists of 13 residues. This CDR3 reads CASSERRDSPLHF. CDR3 DNA sequence: TGTGCCAGCAGTGAACGCAGGGATTCACCCCTCCACTTT.

This clonotype was picked up a small number of times. This rearrangement joins TRBV6-2 or TRBV6-3 to TRBJ1-5; D is undetermined. The CDR3 loop spans 15 amino acids. Germline V gene lookup returns CDR1 MNHEY and CDR2 SVGEGT. V was pared by 2 bases and J by 4 bases, with 12 bases between. The CDR3 is CASSYVWVANQPQHF. CDR3 bases: TGTGCCAGCAGTTACGTGTGGGTTGCGAATCAGCCCCAGCATTTT.

This clonotype was counted ten times or more. The genes are TRBV5-5 and TRBJ2-1; D may be TRBD2 (5 bases). Germline-derived CDR1 and CDR2 are SGHKS and YYEKEE (reference sequence). Trimming removed 0 bases at V and 7 bases at J, with 11 bases between. This CDR3 contains 14 residues. The CDR3 coding sequence is TGTGCCAGCAGCTTGGAGTGGGGAGCGAATGAGCAGTTCTTC. Its protein product is CASSLEWGANEQFF.

The J gene is TRBJ2-7, the V gene TRBV28; D not resolved. CDR1 and CDR2 from the germline V gene are MDHEN and SYDVKM. V lost 7 bases, J lost 2 bases, and 15 bases lay in between. CDR3 length: 14 amino acids. CDR3 bases: TGTGCCAGCACCCACCCAGGCGGTCCCTACGAGCAGTACTTC. Its protein product is CASTHPGGPYEQYF.

The chain carries TRBV5-1 and TRBJ1-2; D is uncertain. Germline-derived CDR1 and CDR2 are SGHRS and YFSETQ. The V gene lost 0 bases and the J gene lost 8 bases, with 14 bases spanning the gap. The CDR3 is made up of 14 amino acids. DNA for the CDR3: TGCGCCAGCAGCTTGGGACCGCCCAGGCAGGGCTACACCTTC. It codes for CASSLGPPRQGYTF.

Ten or more counts support this clonotype. This chain connects TRBV11-3 to TRBJ2-5; D gene uncertain. In germline, CDR1 is SGHNT, CDR2 YENEEA. The V end lost 1 base, the J end lost 3 bases, and 18 bases lay between the germline ends. This CDR3 spans 17 amino acids. The CDR3 DNA reads TGTGCCAGCAGCTTAGTTCCCCAGGAAGAGAGAAAAGAGACCCAGTACTTC. It yields the protein CASSLVPQEERKETQYF.

The chain couples TRBV7-9 to TRBJ2-5; D is possibly TRBD2 (6 bases). The CDR3 extends over 18 amino acids. V lost 0 bases and J 2 bases, leaving 19 bases between the germline ends. Germline values: CDR1 SEHNR, CDR2 FQNEAQ (reference sequence). The DNA of the CDR3 is TGTGCCAGCAGCTTAGCATCTTCCAGGAGGGGACGACAAGAGACCCAGTACTTC. It translates to CASSLASSRRGRQETQYF.

This chain uses TRBV5-6 with TRBJ1-5, with D hard to call. The germline V gene encodes CDR1 SGHDT and CDR2 YYEEEE. This CDR3 is 19 amino acids long. Trimming stripped 2 bases from V and 0 bases from J, with 21 bases between. DNA of the CDR3: TGTGCCAGCAGCTTAGGCGGCCACCTGGCTTACTCTAGCAATCAGCCCCAGCATTTT. It codes for CASSLGGHLAYSSNQPQHF.

The chain couples TRBV20-1 to TRBJ1-5; D uncertain. CDR3 length: 15 amino acids. V was clipped by 0 bases and J by 2 bases, with 11 bases between them. Germline V gene lookup returns CDR1 DFQATT and CDR2 SNEGSKA (reference sequence). CDR3 amino acids: CSARETFSGNQPQHF. CDR3 bases: TGCAGTGCTAGAGAGACTTTTTCGGGCAATCAGCCCCAGCATTTT.

This clonotype came up many times. J is TRBJ1-5 and V is TRBV11-2; D not certain. Germline V gene lookup returns CDR1 SGHAT and CDR2 FQNNGV. This CDR3 region has 12 residues. Trimming took off 4 bases at V and 8 bases at J, with 9 bases between the two ends. CDR3 protein: CASSSYYEPQHF. The CDR3 DNA sequence: TGTGCCAGCAGCTCCTACTATGAGCCCCAGCATTTT.